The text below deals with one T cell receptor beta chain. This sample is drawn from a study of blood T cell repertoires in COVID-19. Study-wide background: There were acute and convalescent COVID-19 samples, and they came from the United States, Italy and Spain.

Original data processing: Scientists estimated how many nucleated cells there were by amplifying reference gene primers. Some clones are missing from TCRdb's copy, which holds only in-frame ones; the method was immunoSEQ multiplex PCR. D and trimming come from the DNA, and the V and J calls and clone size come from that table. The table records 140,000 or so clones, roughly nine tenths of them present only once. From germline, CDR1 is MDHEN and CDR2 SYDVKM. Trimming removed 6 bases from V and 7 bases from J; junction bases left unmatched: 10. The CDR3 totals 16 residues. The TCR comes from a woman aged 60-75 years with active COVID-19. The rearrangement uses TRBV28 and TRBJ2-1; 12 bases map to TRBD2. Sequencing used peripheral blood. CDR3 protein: CASRSTSGSFGNEQFF. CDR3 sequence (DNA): TGTGCCAGCAGATCGACTAGCGGGAGTTTCGGGAATGAGCAGTTCTTC.